Following are 15 T cell receptor beta chains from one sample sequenced in a study of blood T cell repertoires in COVID-19. Only in-frame clones appear in the TCRdb table, and some are missing; sequencing was by immunoSEQ multiplex PCR. Of around 130,000 clones listed, 84% are singletons. The sequencing input was PBMCs or T cells enriched from blood (not recorded which). The receptor set was obtained from a woman in her forties or fifties with acute COVID-19.

This chain links TRBV7-6 with TRBJ2-2, with 7 bases identical to TRBD1. Germline loops: CDR1 SGHVS, CDR2 FNYEAQ. This CDR3 has 16 amino acids. V gave up 3 bases and J gave up 2 bases; unmatched junction bases: 6. CDR3 nucleotide sequence: TGTGCCAGCAGCTTTTCCGGGACAGTTAACACCGGGGAGCTGTTTTTT. Residues: CASSFSGTVNTGELFF.

The chain recombines TRBV7-9 with TRBJ1-1, with D hard to call. This CDR3 is 13 amino acids long. CDR1 and CDR2 (germline): SEHNR, FQNEAQ (reference sequence). Trimming stripped 3 bases from V and 11 bases from J, with 16 bases between. The CDR3 nucleotides read TGTGCCAGCAGCTTGACAACGGGGTCGGGTGCTTTCTTT. Its translation is CASSLTTGSGAFF.

This rearrangement joins TRBV5-1 to TRBJ1-2; 11 nucleotides align to TRBD1. Trimming at V came to 8 bases and at J to 3 bases, leaving 9 bases not matched to a gene. CDR1 is SGHRS, CDR2 YFSETQ, per germline. This CDR3 contains 15 residues. The CDR3 nucleotides are TGCGCCAGTTATTCGGACAGGGGGCAGGACTATGGCTACACCTTC. This gives the protein CASYSDRGQDYGYTF.

The chain employs TRBV2 and TRBJ1-2, with 7 bases aligning to TRBD1. The CDR3 has 14 residues. CDR1 and CDR2 from the germline V gene are SNHLY and FYNNEI. V lost 5 bases and J lost 4; bases outside the gene matches: 7. CDR3 amino acids: CASSPQGDGYGYTF. The CDR3 DNA reads TGTGCCAGCAGTCCCCAGGGGGATGGCTATGGCTACACCTTC.

This clone was seen more than once but under ten times. V is TRBV14 and J is TRBJ2-3; TRBD1 aligns across 7 bases. V was clipped by 4 bases and J by 1 base; unmatched bases: 8. CDR1 and CDR2 from the germline V gene are SGHDN and FVKESK. This CDR3 has 16 amino acids. CDR3 nucleotides: TGTGCCAGCAGCCCCTACAGGGGAAGGGGCACAGATACGCAGTATTTT. Amino acids: CASSPYRGRGTDTQYF.

CDR3 sequence (DNA): TGTGCCACCAGCAGAGATAACAGGGTGGCATCCTACGAGCAGTACTTC. Residues: CATSRDNRVASYEQYF. This chain links TRBV15 with TRBJ2-7; a possible D gene is TRBD1 (6 bases). Deletions cut 0 bases from V and 1 base from J, with 13 bases between. The CDR3 contains 16 residues. Germline CDR1 is LNHNV and CDR2 is YYDKDF (reference sequence).

The rearrangement links TRBV2 to TRBJ2-4; 13 bases map to TRBD2. Germline CDR1 and CDR2: SNHLY and FYNNEI. The junction had 0 bases not matched to a gene; V was cut back by 4 bases and J by 6 bases. The CDR3 length is 14 residues. This chain's CDR3 is CASSGTSGRNIQYF. CDR3 nucleotides: TGTGCCAGCAGTGGGACTAGCGGGAGAAACATTCAGTACTTC.

DNA of the CDR3: TGTGCCAGCAGCTTAAACCCGAGAGGGCCGCAGTATTTT. Protein: CASSLNPRGPQYF. The rearrangement joins TRBV7-3 to TRBJ2-3, with D possibly TRBD2 on 5 matching bases. CDR1 SGHTA and CDR2 FQGTGA come from the germline V gene. The CDR3 has 13 amino acids. Trimming removed 1 base from V and 10 bases from J, with 12 bases in between. Filled out from reference TRBV7-3 and TRBJ2-3, the complete variable domain reads GAGVSQTPSNKVTEKGKYVELRCDPISGHTALYWYRQSLGQGPEFLIYFQGTGAADDSGLPNDRFFAVRPEGSVSTLKIQRTERGDSAVYLCASSLNPRGPQYFGPGTRLTVL.

This chain joins TRBV24-1 and TRBJ2-7; weak D call: TRBD2 (5 bases). V lost 4 bases to trimming and J lost 1 base, with 13 bases between them. CDR1 KGHDR and CDR2 SFDVKD come from the germline V gene. The CDR3 sequence is 15 residues long. CDR3 residues: CATSDRNEGSYEQYF. The CDR3 nucleotides read TGTGCCACCAGTGACCGCAACGAGGGATCCTACGAGCAGTACTTC.

The V gene is TRBV21-1, the J gene TRBJ2-3; TRBD2 is the table's D call and was not checked against the DNA. TRBV21-1 is recorded as a pseudogene. This CDR3 region has 15 residues. The CDR3: CASSKVPAVTDTQYF. The CDR3 nucleotides read TGTGCCAGCAGCAAAGTCCCAGCGGTCACAGATACGCAGTATTTT.

This sequence joins TRBV7-8 and TRBJ2-1; the D gene is possibly TRBD2 (6 bases). CDR3 size: 15 residues. V dropped 4 bases and J dropped 6 bases, with 16 bases sitting between them. In germline, CDR1 is SGHVS, CDR2 FQNEAQ. CDR3: CASSSRPGRINEQFF. The CDR3 coding sequence is TGTGCCAGCAGCTCCCGCCCGGGGAGGATCAATGAGCAGTTCTTC.

The gene calls are TRBV5-5 and TRBJ1-4; D gene ambiguous. The germline V gene has CDR1 SGHKS and CDR2 YYEKEE (reference sequence). The CDR3 has 16 amino acids. V lost 0 bases to trimming and J lost 1 base, with 10 bases between them. This chain's CDR3 is CASSLGRAGTNEKLFF. CDR3 coding DNA: TGTGCCAGCAGCTTGGGGAGGGCAGGAACTAATGAAAAACTGTTTTTT. The full variable domain, in which reference TRBV5-5 and TRBJ1-4 provide the parts outside the CDR3, is DAGVTQSPTHLIKTRGQQVTLRCSPISGHKSVSWYQQVLGQGPQFIFQYYEKEERGRGNFPDRFSARQFPNYSSELNVNALLLGDSALYLCASSLGRAGTNEKLFFGSGTQLSVL.

This clone has just one count. V and J are TRBV7-9 and TRBJ1-2; D uncertain. There are 12 residues in the CDR3. Germline V gene sequence: CDR1 SEHNR, CDR2 FQNEAQ (reference sequence). Trimming left V 5 bases short and J 5 bases short, with 9 bases between. The CDR3 sequence: CASSPTEYGYTF. CDR3 bases: TGTGCCAGCAGCCCCACGGAGTATGGCTACACCTTC.

The V gene is TRBV27, the J gene TRBJ1-2; TRBD1 might be the D (6 bases). Between the trimmed V and J ends, which lost 3 bases and 4 bases, there was a span of 12 bases. Per the germline V gene, CDR1 is MNHEY and CDR2 is SMNVEV (reference sequence). The CDR3 runs to 14 residues. CDR3 sequence reads: CASSFGQRLYGYTF. CDR3 in DNA: TGTGCCAGCAGTTTCGGACAGCGACTCTATGGCTACACCTTC.

The CDR3, as DNA: TGTGCCAGCAGCTTGCCGCCAACCCTAGGAGAGCAGTTCTTC. Translation: CASSLPPTLGEQFF. The V call is TRBV7-2, the J call TRBJ2-1; D is uncertain. Trimming shortened V by 3 bases and J by 10 bases, and 16 bases separated the two germline ends. CDR1 SGHTA and CDR2 FQGNSA come from the germline V gene. The CDR3 consists of 14 residues.